Listed below are T cell receptor beta chains from one sample, sequenced in a study of PD-1 blockade in classical Hodgkin lymphoma. Assay: immunoSEQ multiplex PCR; the TCRdb copy retains only in-frame clones and omits some. The data hold 85,000 to 90,000 clones, with 90% observed a single time. Specimen: peripheral blood mononuclear cells (PBMCs), collected before the fourth cycle of nivolumab. The receptors were sampled from a human donor with classical Hodgkin lymphoma. CDR3s include the opening cysteine and the closing phenylalanine or tryptophan. A D gene is named only where the DNA matches it firmly. Some rows mark clone size as missing; the rest say once, few, many or name a class of expanded clone.

v_gene: TRBV5-4
abundance: NA
j_gene: TRBJ2-7
d_gene: TRBD1
CDR3aa: CASSEGAPGYEQYF
CDR3nt: TGTGCCAGCAGCGAGGGGGCCCCAGGGTACGAGCAGTACTTC

v_gene: TRBV7-2
abundance: NA
j_gene: TRBJ2-7
d_gene: NA
CDR3aa: CASSLVQKTYEQYF
CDR3nt: TGTGCCAGCAGCTTAGTACAAAAGACCTACGAGCAGTACTTC

v_gene: TRBV6-6
abundance: NA
j_gene: TRBJ2-5
d_gene: NA
CDR3aa: CASSLSWRGAETQYF
CDR3nt: TGTGCCAGCAGTTTGTCTTGGCGCGGAGCGGAGACCCAGTACTTC

v_gene: TRBV27
abundance: once
j_gene: TRBJ2-7
d_gene: NA
CDR3aa: CASSSGVYEQYF
CDR3nt: TGTGCCAGCAGTTCAGGGGTCTACGAGCAGTACTTC

v_gene: TRBV14
abundance: NA
j_gene: TRBJ1-2
d_gene: NA
CDR3aa: CASSQDRSLTGYTF
CDR3nt: TGTGCCAGCAGCCAAGATAGGTCACTGACTGGCTACACCTTC

v_gene: TRBV9
abundance: NA
j_gene: TRBJ2-1
d_gene: TRBD2
CDR3aa: CASSVEPGTSGDNEQFF
CDR3nt: TGTGCCAGCAGCGTAGAACCCGGGACTAGCGGGGACAATGAGCAGTTCTTC

v_gene: TRBV15
abundance: NA
j_gene: TRBJ1-1
d_gene: NA
CDR3aa: CATSRDTGRLGAFF
CDR3nt: TGTGCCACCAGCAGAGATACGGGACGGCTGGGGGCTTTCTTT

v_gene: TRBV10-3
abundance: NA
j_gene: TRBJ1-5
d_gene: TRBD1
CDR3aa: CAISLQGNNQPQHF
CDR3nt: TGTGCCATCAGTCTACAGGGGAACAATCAGCCCCAGCATTTT

v_gene: TRBV29-1
abundance: NA
j_gene: TRBJ2-3
d_gene: NA
CDR3aa: CSVGRGGTQYF
CDR3nt: TGCAGCGTTGGGAGGGGAGGTACGCAGTATTTT

v_gene: TRBV20-1
abundance: NA
j_gene: TRBJ2-5
d_gene: NA
CDR3aa: CSASSQETQYF
CDR3nt: TGCAGTGCTAGTTCCCAAGAGACCCAGTACTTC

v_gene: TRBV2
abundance: NA
j_gene: TRBJ2-5
d_gene: NA
CDR3aa: CASSAREEETQYF
CDR3nt: TGTGCCAGCAGTGCAAGAGAAGAAGAGACCCAGTACTTC

v_gene: TRBV5-6
abundance: NA
j_gene: TRBJ1-4
d_gene: NA
CDR3aa: CASSPAFPTDEKLFF
CDR3nt: TGTGCCAGCAGCCCGGCTTTTCCGACGGATGAAAAACTGTTTTTT

v_gene: TRBV20-1
abundance: once
j_gene: TRBJ1-2
d_gene: NA
CDR3aa: CSAPEEGSF
CDR3nt: TGCAGTGCTCCGGAGGAGGGGAGCTTC

v_gene: TRBV5-1
abundance: NA
j_gene: TRBJ1-5
d_gene: NA
CDR3aa: CASSLDGLMGNQPQHF
CDR3nt: TGCGCCAGCAGCTTGGATGGGTTGATGGGCAATCAGCCCCAGCATTTT

v_gene: TRBV10-3
abundance: NA
j_gene: TRBJ1-6
d_gene: NA
CDR3aa: CAISESRVGNRENSPLHF
CDR3nt: TGTGCCATCAGTGAGTCACGGGTGGGCAACAGGGAAAATTCACCCCTCCACTTT

v_gene: TRBV6-6
abundance: NA
j_gene: TRBJ2-4
d_gene: NA
CDR3aa: CASSYSGLAKNIQYF
CDR3nt: TGTGCCAGCAGTTACTCGGGGTTAGCCAAAAACATTCAGTACTTC

v_gene: TRBV4-3
abundance: NA
j_gene: TRBJ2-7
d_gene: NA
CDR3aa: CASSQEGWGSRTYEQYF
CDR3nt: TGCGCCAGCAGCCAAGAGGGGTGGGGGTCGCGAACCTACGAGCAGTACTTC

v_gene: TRBV27
abundance: few
j_gene: TRBJ2-7
d_gene: NA
CDR3aa: CASSLYSGSYEQYF
CDR3nt: TGTGCCAGCAGTTTATACAGCGGCTCCTACGAGCAGTACTTC

v_gene: TRBV19
abundance: NA
j_gene: TRBJ1-5
d_gene: TRBD1
CDR3aa: CASSGTGNQPQHF
CDR3nt: TGTGCCAGTAGTGGGACAGGTAATCAGCCCCAGCATTTT

v_gene: TRBV18
abundance: once
j_gene: TRBJ2-3
d_gene: TRBD2
CDR3aa: CASSPRRGTSGGAGTDTQYF
CDR3nt: TGTGCCAGCTCACCCCGACGTGGGACTAGCGGGGGGGCCGGCACAGATACGCAGTATTTT

v_gene: TRBV7-7
abundance: NA
j_gene: TRBJ2-1
d_gene: NA
CDR3aa: CASSLDGPSSYNEQFF
CDR3nt: TGTGCCAGCAGCTTAGACGGGCCTTCCTCCTACAATGAGCAGTTCTTC

v_gene: TRBV27
abundance: NA
j_gene: TRBJ2-1
d_gene: NA
CDR3aa: CASSNRVENEQFF
CDR3nt: TGTGCCAGCAGTAACAGGGTTGAAAATGAGCAGTTCTTC

v_gene: TRBV6-5
abundance: NA
j_gene: TRBJ2-7
d_gene: NA
CDR3aa: CASSYGYGDLSYEQYF
CDR3nt: TGTGCCAGCAGTTACGGGTACGGGGATCTCTCCTACGAGCAGTACTTC

v_gene: TRBV28
abundance: NA
j_gene: TRBJ2-5
d_gene: TRBD2
CDR3aa: CASSLVAGGDQETQYF
CDR3nt: TGTGCCAGCAGTTTGGTAGCGGGGGGGGACCAAGAGACCCAGTACTTC

v_gene: TRBV6-1
abundance: NA
j_gene: TRBJ1-2
d_gene: NA
CDR3aa: CASSESQEVDGYTF
CDR3nt: TGTGCCAGCAGCGAATCCCAGGAGGTGGATGGCTACACCTTC

v_gene: TRBV6-1
abundance: NA
j_gene: TRBJ1-1
d_gene: NA
CDR3aa: CASTTGNTEAFF
CDR3nt: TGTGCCAGCACTACAGGGAACACTGAAGCTTTCTTT

v_gene: TRBV7-8
abundance: NA
j_gene: TRBJ1-6
d_gene: NA
CDR3aa: CASSLGSNSPLHF
CDR3nt: TGTGCCAGCAGCTTAGGTTCGAATTCACCCCTCCACTTT

v_gene: TRBV7-6
abundance: NA
j_gene: TRBJ2-3
d_gene: NA
CDR3aa: CASSSSDTQYF
CDR3nt: TGTGCCAGCAGCTCGTCTGATACGCAGTATTTT

v_gene: TRBV5-4
abundance: NA
j_gene: TRBJ1-1
d_gene: NA
CDR3aa: CASSYAAGNTEAFF
CDR3nt: TGTGCCAGCAGCTATGCGGCAGGGAACACTGAAGCTTTCTTT

v_gene: TRBV5-4
abundance: NA
j_gene: TRBJ2-5
d_gene: TRBD1
CDR3aa: CASSLGTGGPQETQYF
CDR3nt: TGTGCCAGCAGCTTAGGAACAGGGGGCCCCCAAGAGACCCAGTACTTC

v_gene: TRBV29-1
abundance: once
j_gene: TRBJ2-6
d_gene: NA
CDR3aa: CSVEVRTVSSGANVLTF
CDR3nt: TGCAGCGTTGAAGTCCGGACAGTTAGCTCTGGGGCCAACGTCCTGACTTTC